This T cell receptor (beta chain) was identified in a study of blood T cells in healthy people across ages. General study results and limits: No one knew whether donors had CMV, which possibly confounded expanded clonotype changes.

Then a second PCR, running roughly 7 to 11 cycles, was carried out with a sample-barcoded 5' primer and a J-beta primer mix. TCRdb independently ran MiXCR on the 5' RACE reads; one entry per CDR3 protein. This table has about 1,500,000 distinct CDR3 sequences, around two fifths appearing once. A note on this clonotype: No antigen is known for it.

CDR1 LGHDT and CDR2 YNNKEL come from the germline V gene (reference sequence). V was pared by 1 base and J by 2 bases, with 7 bases between. The CDR3 spans 14 residues. The sequenced sample was blood. This receptor was taken from a young woman in good health. The chain links TRBV3-1 to TRBJ2-3, with D unclear. As DNA, the CDR3 is TGTGCCAGCAGCCAAGTTGGGTACACAGATACGCAGTATTTT. This sequence encodes CASSQVGYTDTQYF.